This TCR beta chain stems from a study of T cell responses to AZD1222 COVID-19 vaccine. Study-level background: Second doses that came at about 4 or about 12 weeks were put together.

Germline V gene lookup returns CDR1 SGHTA and CDR2 FQGNSA. This CDR3 has 14 amino acids. The J segment lost 4 bases and the V segment lost 2 bases, leaving 2 bases of the junction unmatched. Libraries were prepared by immunoSEQ multiplex PCR; TCRdb keeps only in-frame clonotypes and omits some of them. The sample has approximately 100,000 clones, over 75% seen once. This receptor was identified in an adult in good health. The genes are TRBV7-2 and TRBJ1-2, with 9 positions matching TRBD1. The sequencing here drew on peripheral blood, taken on day 0 of AZD1222 vaccination. The CDR3 DNA is TGTGCCAGCAGCTTATCGACAGGGGGCTATGGCTACACCTTC. Translated: CASSLSTGGYGYTF.